Following are 9 T cell receptor beta chains from one sample sequenced in a study of radiotherapy plus CTLA-4 blockade in lung cancer. Sequencing used immunoSEQ multiplex PCR; TCRdb keeps in-frame clones, though not all of them. The sample holds about 55,000 clones, about 80% seen once. Sample: peripheral blood, taken from a patient treated with radiotherapy plus ipilimumab. The source is a human donor with non-small cell lung cancer whose response to radiotherapy plus ipilimumab could not be evaluated.

CDR3 amino acids: CASSIGLTGDGRETQYF. In nucleotides, the CDR3 is TGTGCCAGTAGTATAGGCCTGACAGGGGATGGTCGAGAGACCCAGTACTTC. J is TRBJ2-5 and V is TRBV19; the match to TRBD1 covers 8 bases. In germline, CDR1 is LNHDA, CDR2 SQIVND (reference sequence). This CDR3 region has 17 residues. The junction had 11 bases not matched to a gene; V was cut back by 1 base and J by 4 bases.

CDR3 coding DNA: TGTGCCAGCAGCCCCCCCGCCAGGGGGGTGGGCTACAATGAGCAGTTCTTC. Its protein product is CASSPPARGVGYNEQFF. The V call is TRBV5-4, the J call TRBJ2-1, with a weak D call TRBD1 (7 bases). Germline loops: CDR1 SGHNT, CDR2 YYREEE (reference sequence). The CDR3 spans 17 residues. V was pared by 4 bases and J by 3 bases, with 20 bases between.

The chain links TRBV30 to TRBJ1-2; possibly TRBD1 for D (5 bases). The CDR3 spans 12 residues. CDR1 and CDR2 from the germline V gene are GTSNPN and SVGIG (reference sequence). V dropped 4 bases and J dropped 7 bases, with 13 bases sitting between them. The CDR3 nucleotides read TGTGCCTGGATGAAGGGGCTCAGTGGCTACACCTTC. This sequence encodes CAWMKGLSGYTF.

The chain couples TRBV6-5 to TRBJ1-2; TRBD1 aligns across 8 bases. CDR1 is MNHEY and CDR2 is SVGAGI in the germline V gene. V gave up 6 bases and J gave up 8 bases; unmatched junction bases: 5. The CDR3 contains 12 residues. The CDR3 coding sequence is TGTGCCAGCAGCGACAGGGGACGAGGCTACACCTTC. Encoded protein: CASSDRGRGYTF.

On this clone: This sample also contains other DNA sequences that code for the same CDR3. V is TRBV7-2 and J is TRBJ2-4; D not resolved. V dropped 1 base and J dropped 3 bases, with 4 bases sitting between them. Germline CDR1 reads SGHTA; CDR2 reads FQGNSA. The CDR3 has 13 residues. CDR3 DNA: TGTGCCAGCAGCTTAGGAGTCAAAAACATTCAGTACTTC. This codes for CASSLGVKNIQYF.

The rearrangement joins TRBV2 to TRBJ2-7; 8 bases align to TRBD2. The CDR3 totals 13 residues. Germline trimming cut 7 bases from V and 4 bases from J; bases unmatched to any gene: 6. Germline V gene sequence: CDR1 SNHLY, CDR2 FYNNEI. The CDR3 coding sequence is TGTGCCAGCAACCGGGGACTAGTGTACGAGCAGTACTTC. Translating gives CASNRGLVYEQYF.

This clone has more than one count but fewer than ten. The chain recombines TRBV27 with TRBJ2-7; D is undetermined. Trimming took 3 bases from V and 4 from J, leaving 10 bases between them. Looked up from germline, CDR1 is MNHEY and CDR2 is SMNVEV (reference sequence). The CDR3 has 13 residues. Here the CDR3 reads CASSFGSMYEQYF. CDR3 sequence (DNA): TGTGCCAGCAGTTTCGGTAGCATGTACGAGCAGTACTTC.

The genes are TRBV28 and TRBJ1-4; 7 bases are shared with TRBD1. The junction had 6 bases not matched to a gene; V was cut back by 5 bases and J by 6 bases. This CDR3 comprises 14 residues. CDR1 is MDHEN, CDR2 SYDVKM, per germline. The CDR3 reads CASSLTGSYEKLFF. In DNA, the CDR3 is TGTGCCAGCAGTCTGACAGGGAGTTATGAAAAACTGTTTTTT.

The chain combines TRBV5-4 with TRBJ2-7; 11 bases map to TRBD2. V gave up 4 bases and J gave up 3 bases; unmatched junction bases: 6. The CDR3 runs to 15 residues. The V gene's germline CDR1 is SGHNT and CDR2 YYREEE (reference sequence). The CDR3 DNA reads as TGTGCCAGCAGCCCCTTAGCGGGGGGGCACTACGAGCAGTACTTC. It is translated as CASSPLAGGHYEQYF.